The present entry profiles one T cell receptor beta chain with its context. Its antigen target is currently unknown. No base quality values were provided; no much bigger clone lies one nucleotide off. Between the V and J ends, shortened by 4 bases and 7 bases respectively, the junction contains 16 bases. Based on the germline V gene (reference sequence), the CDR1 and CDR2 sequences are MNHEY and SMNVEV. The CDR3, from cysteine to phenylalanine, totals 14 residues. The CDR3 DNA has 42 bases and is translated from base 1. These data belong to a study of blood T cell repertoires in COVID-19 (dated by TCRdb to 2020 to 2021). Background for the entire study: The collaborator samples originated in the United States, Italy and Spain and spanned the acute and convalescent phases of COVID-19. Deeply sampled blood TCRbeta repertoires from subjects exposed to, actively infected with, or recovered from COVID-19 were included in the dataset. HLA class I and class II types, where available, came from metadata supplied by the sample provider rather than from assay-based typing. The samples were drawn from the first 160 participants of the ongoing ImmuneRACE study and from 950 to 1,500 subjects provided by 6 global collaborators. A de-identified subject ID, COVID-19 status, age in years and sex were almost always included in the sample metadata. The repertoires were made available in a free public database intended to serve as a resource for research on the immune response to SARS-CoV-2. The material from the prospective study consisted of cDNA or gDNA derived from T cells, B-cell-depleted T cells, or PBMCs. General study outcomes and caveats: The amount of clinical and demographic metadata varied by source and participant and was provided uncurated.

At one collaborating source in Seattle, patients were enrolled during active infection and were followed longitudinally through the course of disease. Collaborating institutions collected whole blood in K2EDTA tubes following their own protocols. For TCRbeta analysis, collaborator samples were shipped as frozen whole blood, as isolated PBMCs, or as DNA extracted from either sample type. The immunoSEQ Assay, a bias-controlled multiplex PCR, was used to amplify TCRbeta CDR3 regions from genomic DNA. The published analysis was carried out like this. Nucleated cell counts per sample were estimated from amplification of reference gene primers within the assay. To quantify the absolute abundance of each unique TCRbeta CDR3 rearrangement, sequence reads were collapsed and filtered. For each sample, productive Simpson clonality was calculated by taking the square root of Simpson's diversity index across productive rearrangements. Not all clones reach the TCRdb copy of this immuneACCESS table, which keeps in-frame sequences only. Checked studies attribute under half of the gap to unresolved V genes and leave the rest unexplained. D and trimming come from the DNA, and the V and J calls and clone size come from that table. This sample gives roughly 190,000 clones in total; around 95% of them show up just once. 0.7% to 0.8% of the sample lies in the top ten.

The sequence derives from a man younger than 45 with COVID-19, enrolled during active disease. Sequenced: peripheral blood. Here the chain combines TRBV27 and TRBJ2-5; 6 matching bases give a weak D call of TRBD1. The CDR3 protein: CASSWGTGTLTQYF. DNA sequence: TGTGCCAGCAGTTGGGGAACAGGGACGTTGACCCAGTACTTC.